A selection of T cell receptor beta chains follows, all from one sample in a study of human T cells and chemical hapten exposure. TCRdb recomputed calls from the RACE reads with MiXCR, one row per CDR3 protein. The sample shows approximately 350,000 distinct CDR3 sequences, around 7% of them seen only once. Sequencing used whole blood, obtained in connection with sensitization to the hapten diphenylcyclopropenone (DPC). All receptors derive from a woman aged 18-29 years with alopecia areata. Some clones in this sample may be carry-over from other donors' samples. Each CDR3 is given with its conserved first and last residue. The order of the fields is V gene, D gene, CDR3 length, J gene, clone size, CDR3 protein, CDR3 DNA. A D gene is named only where the DNA matches it firmly. Clone size, where shown, is once, few, many, or a class for clones that have expanded.

>TRBV12-3/TRBV12-4|.|15|TRBJ2-2|few
CASSVLFLNTGELFF
TGTGCCTCGTCGGTCCTTTTTTTGAACACCGGGGAGCTGTTTTTT
>TRBV20-1|.|15|TRBJ2-3|few
CSASPRTDPLDTQYF
TGCAGTGCTAGCCCTAGGACAGATCCTCTCGATACGCAGTATTTT
>TRBV28|TRBD2|14|TRBJ2-3|many
CASEAGGTTDTQYF
TGTGCCAGTGAAGCGGGGGGAACTACAGATACGCAGTATTTT
>TRBV12-3/TRBV12-4|TRBD1|17|TRBJ1-5|few
CASSPGPGQVLNQPQHF
TGTGCCAGCAGTCCCGGCCCGGGACAGGTCCTCAATCAGCCCCAGCATTTT
>TRBV2|TRBD2|19|TRBJ2-7|few
CASSDPGLAGGESPFEQYF
TGTGCCAGCAGTGACCCGGGACTAGCGGGGGGGGAGTCTCCGTTCGAGCAGTACTTC
>TRBV10-3|.|14|TRBJ1-5|many
CAISPRAGDQPQHF
TGTGCCATCAGTCCTCGGGCGGGCGACCAGCCCCAGCATTTT
>TRBV6-2/TRBV6-3|.|15|TRBJ2-1|few
CASSYSGGEINEQFF
TGTGCCAGCAGTTACTCAGGCGGGGAGATCAATGAGCAGTTCTTC
>TRBV10-3|TRBD2|16|TRBJ2-3|many
CAIRAGLAGATDTQYF
TGTGCCATCAGGGCCGGACTAGCGGGGGCAACAGATACGCAGTATTTT
>TRBV6-5|.|17|TRBJ1-5|.
CASSYSWVGLETQPQHF
TGTGCCAGCAGTTACTCCTGGGTTGGTCTGGAGACCCAGCCCCAGCATTTT
>TRBV15|.|14|TRBJ1-1|.
CATSFRLPGTEAFF
TGTGCCACCAGCTTCCGACTGCCGGGCACTGAAGCTTTCTTT
>TRBV6-5|TRBD2|15|TRBJ2-1|few
CASSYSGGRLNEQFF
TGTGCCAGCAGTTATAGCGGGGGGCGGCTCAATGAGCAGTTCTTC
>TRBV4-3|.|19|TRBJ2-6|few
CASSQEPSDPVSGANVLTF
TGCGCCAGCAGCCAAGAACCGTCCGATCCAGTCTCTGGGGCCAACGTCCTGACTTTC
>TRBV29-1|.|14|TRBJ1-1|few
CSATGTMINTEAFF
TGCAGCGCCACCGGGACGATGATCAACACTGAAGCTTTCTTT
>TRBV7-6|.|11|TRBJ2-5|many
CASSKQETQYF
TGTGCCAGCAGTAAACAAGAGACCCAGTACTTC
>TRBV24-1|.|15|TRBJ1-5|many
CATSDQGGSWQPQHF
TGTGCCACCAGTGACCAGGGCGGGTCGTGGCAGCCCCAGCATTTT
>TRBV7-9|TRBD1|15|TRBJ1-6|.
CARTGASSYNSPLHF
TGTGCCAGGACAGGGGCGAGCTCCTATAATTCACCCCTCCACTTT
>TRBV3-1|.|14|TRBJ1-4|.
CASSHSLDVVKLFF
TGTGCCAGCAGCCACAGCTTGGATGTGGTAAAACTGTTTTTT
>TRBV3-1|TRBD1|15|TRBJ1-2|.
CASSLRTGRLYGYTF
TGTGCCAGCAGCCTGAGGACAGGGCGACTCTATGGCTACACCTTC
>TRBV12-3/TRBV12-4|.|19|TRBJ2-6|few
CASSFIRLWPRSGANVLTF
TGTGCCAGCAGTTTTATCAGGCTTTGGCCACGCTCTGGGGCCAACGTCCTGACTTTC
>TRBV6-5|.|16|TRBJ2-3|many
CASSYSSTGSTDTQYF
TGTGCCAGCAGTTACTCCTCGACAGGAAGCACAGATACGCAGTATTTT
>TRBV6-1|TRBD1|15|TRBJ2-7|many
CASSAETGGFYEQYF
TGTGCCAGCAGTGCCGAGACAGGGGGCTTCTACGAGCAGTACTTC
>TRBV4-3|.|15|TRBJ2-2|.
CASSQDQGNTGELFF
TGCGCCAGCAGCCAAGATCAGGGGAACACCGGGGAGCTGTTTTTT
>TRBV28|TRBD1|15|TRBJ2-7|few
CASIRSGQYFYEQYF
TGTGCCAGCATAAGGTCGGGACAGTACTTCTACGAGCAGTACTTC
>TRBV7-8|.|14|TRBJ2-5|.
CASSFADVQETQYF
TGTGCCAGCAGCTTCGCTGATGTCCAAGAGACCCAGTACTTC
>TRBV12-3/TRBV12-4|.|13|TRBJ2-5|many
CASSLAPLTGQYF
TGTGCCAGCAGTTTAGCCCCCTTGACGGGACAGTACTTC
>TRBV18|.|15|TRBJ2-4|many
CASSPSGNSKNIQYF
TGTGCCAGCTCACCTTCCGGGAACTCCAAAAACATTCAGTACTTC
>TRBV4-1|.|17|TRBJ2-6|.
CASSQRDRSSGANVLTF
TGCGCCAGCAGCCAGCGGGACAGAAGCTCTGGGGCCAACGTCCTGACTTTC
>TRBV2|TRBD1|14|TRBJ1-1|few
CASSAGQGFAEAFF
TGTGCCAGCAGTGCGGGACAGGGATTCGCTGAAGCTTTCTTT
>TRBV4-2|.|15|TRBJ2-7|.
CASSQETGSGYEQYF
TGTGCCAGCAGCCAAGAAACAGGGTCCGGCTACGAGCAGTACTTC
>TRBV7-2|TRBD2|19|TRBJ2-6|many
CASSLEGTSGGSGANVLTF
TGTGCCAGCAGCTTAGAGGGGACTAGCGGTGGCTCTGGGGCCAACGTCCTGACTTTC
>TRBV10-3|.|14|TRBJ1-1|many
CAISESMGPPEAFF
TGTGCCATCAGTGAGTCGATGGGTCCGCCTGAAGCTTTCTTT
>TRBV2|TRBD1|14|TRBJ1-4|.
CASREGTGREKLFF
TGTGCCAGCAGAGAAGGGACAGGGCGAGAAAAACTGTTTTTT
>TRBV6-2/TRBV6-3|TRBD2|16|TRBJ2-1|many
CASSKGLAASYNEQFF
TGTGCCAGCAGCAAGGGACTAGCGGCCTCCTACAATGAGCAGTTCTTC
>TRBV12-3/TRBV12-4|.|13|TRBJ1-6|few
CASQQGTRSPLHF
TGTGCCAGCCAGCAAGGGACGCGGTCACCCCTCCACTTT
>TRBV5-1|.|14|TRBJ1-6|many
CASSDGRNNSPLHF
TGCGCCAGCAGTGACGGACGGAATAATTCACCCCTCCACTTT
>TRBV12-3/TRBV12-4|.|15|TRBJ1-5|.
CASRQGRYDHQPQHF
TGTGCCAGCAGGCAGGGACGGTATGACCATCAGCCCCAGCATTTT
>TRBV7-3|.|14|TRBJ1-6|few
CASSLTRGHSPLHF
TGTGCCAGCAGCTTAACCAGGGGTCATTCACCCCTCCACTTT